The 9 T cell receptor beta chains in this list originate from one sample, sequenced in a study of T cells after yellow fever vaccination. TCRdb called the 5' RACE reads again in MiXCR, with one record for every CDR3 protein. Here the sample spans nearly 350,000 distinct CDR3 sequences, around 8.1% being singletons. The sequencing here drew on PBMCs, taken approximately 47 days after the first yellow fever vaccination. The receptor set was obtained from a man between 18 and 35 years old who received the YFV17D yellow fever vaccine.

The table lists this clonotype with a few counts. This chain joins TRBV12-3 or TRBV12-4 and TRBJ1-1; D gene ambiguous. The CDR3 is 13 amino acids. The V end lost 3 bases, the J end lost 0 bases, and 5 bases lay between the germline ends. CDR3 nucleotide sequence: TGTGCCAGCAGTTTGAGACTGAACACTGAAGCTTTCTTT. Protein: CASSLRLNTEAFF.

This clonotype was picked up a small number of times. This chain joins TRBV4-3 and TRBJ2-1; 8 bases are a match to TRBD2. The CDR3 runs 16 residues. The V gene end was trimmed by 4 bases and the J gene end by 4 bases; junction bases not matched to a gene: 9. Germline V gives CDR1 LGHNA, CDR2 YSLEER. This chain's CDR3 is CASSRTLAALYNEQFF. CDR3 DNA: TGCGCCAGCAGCCGAACACTAGCGGCGTTATACAATGAGCAGTTCTTC.

This clonotype showed up many times. The genes are TRBV12-3 or TRBV12-4 and TRBJ2-5; D ambiguous. With 2 bases removed from V and 5 bases from J, the gap between germline ends came to 12 bases. The CDR3 contains 14 residues. The CDR3 nucleotides read TGTGCCAGCAGTTTACCCCGCGAGTCCGAGACCCAGTACTTC. Translated: CASSLPRESETQYF.

This clonotype was observed a few times. V is TRBV4-1 and J is TRBJ1-6, with TRBD1 matching 8 bases. V gave up 0 bases and J gave up 12 bases; unmatched junction bases: 4. This CDR3 has 14 residues. Germline V gene lookup returns CDR1 MGHRA and CDR2 YSYEKL. For the CDR3, the DNA is TGCGCCAGCAGCCAAGATGGGACAGGCCAACCCCTCCACTTT. Its protein product is CASSQDGTGQPLHF.

Only a few counts were recorded for this clonotype. One junction end does not reproduce the germline sequence, and a read error may be involved. The V call is TRBV7-2, the J call TRBJ1-1; 8 nucleotides match TRBD1. The germline CDR1 and CDR2 sequences are SGHTA and FQGNSA. The CDR3 has 13 residues. This CDR3 is CASSLGSDREGDF. The CDR3 DNA sequence: TGTGCCAGCAGCTTAGGGTCGGACAGGGAGGGGGACTTT.

This clonotype has a handful of counts. The genes are TRBV10-2 and TRBJ2-7; 8 bases line up with TRBD2. CDR1 is WSHSY and CDR2 is SAAADI in the germline V gene. CDR3 length: 15 residues. The V gene end was trimmed by 8 bases and the J gene end by 3 bases; junction bases not matched to a gene: 12. Written as DNA, the CDR3 is TGCGCCAGCGGGACTAGGGGGACCCAAGACTACGAGCAGTACTTC. This sequence encodes CASGTRGTQDYEQYF.

This clonotype was seen a handful of times. The chain joins TRBV5-1 to TRBJ1-1; TRBD1 matches at 7 bases. This CDR3 spans 14 amino acids. Looked up from germline, CDR1 is SGHRS and CDR2 is YFSETQ. Germline trimming cut 7 bases from V and 5 bases from J; bases unmatched to any gene: 11. The CDR3, as DNA: TGCGCCAGCGCACCGTACAGGGGTGGGACTGAAGCTTTCTTT. This gives the protein CASAPYRGGTEAFF.

The chain has TRBV20-1 and TRBJ2-5, with D tentatively TRBD2 (6 bases). The CDR3 length is 12 residues. Trimming pared 6 bases from V and 3 bases from J, leaving 11 bases between. Looked up from germline, CDR1 is DFQATT and CDR2 is SNEGSKA (reference sequence). CDR3 DNA sequence: TGCAGTGCGAAGTGGGGGGAAGAGACCCAGTACTTC. Its protein product is CSAKWGEETQYF.

This clonotype occurred many times. The rearrangement links TRBV4-2 to TRBJ1-2; D might be TRBD1 (6 bases). V was clipped by 3 bases and J by 2 bases, with 7 bases between them. This CDR3 comprises 13 residues. The germline V gene encodes CDR1 LGHNA and CDR2 YNFKEQ. The CDR3 is CASSHGQNYGYTF. The DNA of the CDR3 is TGTGCCAGCAGCCACGGACAGAACTATGGCTACACCTTC.